Below, one TCR beta chain is given with its context. The antigen remains undetermined. This specimen belongs to a study of T cells in Graves' hyperthyroidism and ophthalmopathy. From RNA transcripts, TCR beta CDR3 regions were amplified. HTBI primers were used for first-round RT-PCR of the TCR CDR3. One entry per CDR3 protein, called by TCRdb with MiXCR from the multiplex PCR reads. The sample has about 570,000 distinct CDR3 sequences, about half seen once. The V and J ends lost 1 base and 6 bases respectively, with 9 bases between them. CDR3 length: 13 amino acids. Germline V gene lookup returns CDR1 SGHVS and CDR2 FNYEAQ. Study outcomes and limitations: Blood held most thyroid clonotypes expanded above 0.001 frequency. The model identified upcoming ophthalmopathy a median about 7.1 months ahead of onset. Separation of ophthalmopathy from stable hyperthyroidism was achieved by a 13 V-J model.

V is TRBV7-6 and J is TRBJ1-1; D is perhaps TRBD1 (5 bases). The sample taken for sequencing was peripheral blood or thyroid tissue (not recorded which). The receptor's source is an adult woman with Graves' disease, either hyperthyroidism or ophthalmopathy (not recorded which). The CDR3, as DNA: TGTGCCAGCAGCTTAGTAGCGGGGCCTGAAGCTTTCTTT. This codes for CASSLVAGPEAFF.